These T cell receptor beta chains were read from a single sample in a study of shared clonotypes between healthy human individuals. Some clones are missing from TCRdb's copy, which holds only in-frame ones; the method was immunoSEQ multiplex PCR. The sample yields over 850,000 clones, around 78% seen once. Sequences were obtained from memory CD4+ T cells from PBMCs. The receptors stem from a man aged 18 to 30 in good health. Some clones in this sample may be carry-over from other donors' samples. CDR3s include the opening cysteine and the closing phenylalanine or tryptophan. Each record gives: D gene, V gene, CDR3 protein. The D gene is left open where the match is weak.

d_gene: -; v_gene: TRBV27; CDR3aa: CASSLLGFGELFF
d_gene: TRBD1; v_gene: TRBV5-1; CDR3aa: CASSLGPTGLRQPQHF
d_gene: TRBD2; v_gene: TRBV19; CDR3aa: CASSMGLTSGSGDTQYF
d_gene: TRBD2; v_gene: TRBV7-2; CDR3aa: CASSLRGGAYEQYF
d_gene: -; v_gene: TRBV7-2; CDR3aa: CASSLDRRGYGYTF
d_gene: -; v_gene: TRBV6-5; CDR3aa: CASSYQTGNTGELFF
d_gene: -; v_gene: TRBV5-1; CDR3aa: CASSPTAGGTYEQYF
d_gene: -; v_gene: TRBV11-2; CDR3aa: CASSPYQRANVLTF
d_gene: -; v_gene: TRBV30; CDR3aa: CAWSGGLLSGANVLTF
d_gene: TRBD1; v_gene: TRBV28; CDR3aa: CASSSPLGGQFSNQPQHF
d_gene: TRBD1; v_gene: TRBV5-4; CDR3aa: CASSYAGTGGYEQYF
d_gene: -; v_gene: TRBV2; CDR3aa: CASSDPASEMLFF
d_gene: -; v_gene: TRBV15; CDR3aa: CATSRARDRITEAFF
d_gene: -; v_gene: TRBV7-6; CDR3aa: CASSPRANTEAFF
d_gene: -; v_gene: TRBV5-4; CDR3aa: CASSWEPGDTQYF
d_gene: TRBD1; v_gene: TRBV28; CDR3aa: CASRRRQGDDSNQPQHF
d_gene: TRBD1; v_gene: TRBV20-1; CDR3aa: CSAWDSYGYTF
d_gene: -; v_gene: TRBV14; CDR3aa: CASSQDRTAGNTEAFF
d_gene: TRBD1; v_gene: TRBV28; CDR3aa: CASSFAGGGPTYEQYF
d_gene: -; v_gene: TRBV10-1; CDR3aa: CASSQGLQGANEQFF
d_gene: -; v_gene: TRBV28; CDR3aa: CASSLENEQFF
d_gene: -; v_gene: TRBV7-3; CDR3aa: CASSLNRETQYF
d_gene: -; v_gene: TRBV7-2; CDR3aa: CASSFSGAGSIYEQYF
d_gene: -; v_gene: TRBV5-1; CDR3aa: CASSLVRGDAELFF
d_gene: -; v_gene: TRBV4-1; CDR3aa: CASSLGQGPSGANVLTF
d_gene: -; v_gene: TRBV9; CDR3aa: CASSGGAYRTEPQHF
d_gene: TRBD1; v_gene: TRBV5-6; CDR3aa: CASSWDRGSNEQFF
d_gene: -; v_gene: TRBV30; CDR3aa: CAWSKAGMNQPQHF
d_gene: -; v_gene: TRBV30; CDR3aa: CAHKRWRDTGELFF